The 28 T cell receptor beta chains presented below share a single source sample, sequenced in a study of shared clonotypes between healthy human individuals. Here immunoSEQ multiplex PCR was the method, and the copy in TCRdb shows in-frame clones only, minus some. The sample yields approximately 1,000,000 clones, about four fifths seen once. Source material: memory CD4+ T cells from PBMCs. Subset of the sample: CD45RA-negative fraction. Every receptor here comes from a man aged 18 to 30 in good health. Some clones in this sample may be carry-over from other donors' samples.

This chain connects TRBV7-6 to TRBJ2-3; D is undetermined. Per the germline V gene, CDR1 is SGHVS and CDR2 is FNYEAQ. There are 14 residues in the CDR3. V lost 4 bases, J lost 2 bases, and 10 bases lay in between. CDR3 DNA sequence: TGTGCCAGCAGCTCCATGGACCACACAGATACGCAGTATTTT. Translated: CASSSMDHTDTQYF.

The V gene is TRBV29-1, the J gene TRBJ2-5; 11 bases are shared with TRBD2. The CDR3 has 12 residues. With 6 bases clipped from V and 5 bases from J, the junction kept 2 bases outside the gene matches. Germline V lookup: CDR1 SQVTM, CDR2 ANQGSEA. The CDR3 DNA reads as TGCAGCGTGGGACTAGCGGCCGAGACCCAGTACTTC. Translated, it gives CSVGLAAETQYF.

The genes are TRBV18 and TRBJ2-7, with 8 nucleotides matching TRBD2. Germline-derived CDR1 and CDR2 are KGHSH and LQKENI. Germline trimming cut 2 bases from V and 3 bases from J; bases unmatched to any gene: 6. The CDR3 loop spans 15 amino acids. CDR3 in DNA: TGTGCCAGCTCACCAACATGGCTAGCGGGCTACGAGCAGTACTTC. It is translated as CASSPTWLAGYEQYF.

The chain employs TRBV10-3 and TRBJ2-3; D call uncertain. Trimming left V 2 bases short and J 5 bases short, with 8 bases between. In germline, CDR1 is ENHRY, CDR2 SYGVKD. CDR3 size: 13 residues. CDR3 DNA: TGTGCCATCAGTGAGGCAAGGGAAGATACGCAGTATTTT. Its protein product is CAISEAREDTQYF.

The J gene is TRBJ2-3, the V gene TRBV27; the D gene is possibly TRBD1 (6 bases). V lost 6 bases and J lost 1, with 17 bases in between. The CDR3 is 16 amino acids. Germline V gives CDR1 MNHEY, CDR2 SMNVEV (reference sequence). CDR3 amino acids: CASRGLQGYGTDTQYF. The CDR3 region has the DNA TGTGCCAGCAGGGGTTTACAGGGATATGGCACAGATACGCAGTATTTT.

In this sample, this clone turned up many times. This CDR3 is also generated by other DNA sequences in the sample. The DNA for the CDR3 is TGTGCCAGCAGCTTAGCTTGGGGCAATGAGCAGTTCTTC. Translated: CASSLAWGNEQFF. This chain uses TRBV11-3 with TRBJ2-1, with D uncertain. The CDR3 loop spans 13 amino acids. The V gene lost 1 base and the J gene lost 6 bases, with 7 bases spanning the gap. Germline V gene sequence: CDR1 SGHNT, CDR2 YENEEA.

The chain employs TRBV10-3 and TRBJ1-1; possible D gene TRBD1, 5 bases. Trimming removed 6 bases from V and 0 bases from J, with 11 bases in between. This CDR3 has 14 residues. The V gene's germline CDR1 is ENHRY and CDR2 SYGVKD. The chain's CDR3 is CAISPDSMNTEAFF. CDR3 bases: TGTGCCATCAGCCCAGACAGCATGAACACTGAAGCTTTCTTT.

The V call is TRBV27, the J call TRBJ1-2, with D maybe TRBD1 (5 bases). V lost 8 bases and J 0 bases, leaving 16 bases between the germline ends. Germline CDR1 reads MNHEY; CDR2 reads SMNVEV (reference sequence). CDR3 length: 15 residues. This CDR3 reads CASRRSQGANYGYTF. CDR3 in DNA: TGTGCCAGCCGTAGGTCCCAGGGTGCTAACTATGGCTACACCTTC.

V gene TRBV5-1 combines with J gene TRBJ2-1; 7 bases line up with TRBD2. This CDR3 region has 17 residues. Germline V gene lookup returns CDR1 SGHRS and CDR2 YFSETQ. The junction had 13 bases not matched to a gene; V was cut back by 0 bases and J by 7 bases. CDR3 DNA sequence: TGCGCCAGCAGCTTGGCCTTGGGGGAGGGCCTAAGTAATGAGCAGTTCTTC. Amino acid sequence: CASSLALGEGLSNEQFF.

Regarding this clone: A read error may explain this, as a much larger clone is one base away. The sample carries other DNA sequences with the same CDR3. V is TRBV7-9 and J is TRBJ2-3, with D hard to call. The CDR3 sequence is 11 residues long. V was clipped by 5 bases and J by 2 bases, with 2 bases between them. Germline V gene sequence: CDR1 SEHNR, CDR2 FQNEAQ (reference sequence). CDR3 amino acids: CASSLTDTQYF. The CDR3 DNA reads TGTGCCAGCAGCCTCACAGATACGCAGTATTTT.

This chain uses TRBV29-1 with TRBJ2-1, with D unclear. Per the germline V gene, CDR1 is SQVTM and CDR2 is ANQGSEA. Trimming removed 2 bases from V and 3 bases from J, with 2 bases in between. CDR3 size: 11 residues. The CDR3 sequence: CSVEFYNEQFF. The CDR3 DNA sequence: TGCAGCGTTGAATTCTACAATGAGCAGTTCTTC.

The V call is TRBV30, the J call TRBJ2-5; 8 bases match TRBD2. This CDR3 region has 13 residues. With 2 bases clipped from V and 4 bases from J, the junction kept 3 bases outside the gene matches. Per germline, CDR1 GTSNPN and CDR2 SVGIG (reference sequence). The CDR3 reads CAWSSLAGETQYF. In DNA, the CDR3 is TGTGCCTGGAGTAGTCTAGCGGGAGAGACCCAGTACTTC.

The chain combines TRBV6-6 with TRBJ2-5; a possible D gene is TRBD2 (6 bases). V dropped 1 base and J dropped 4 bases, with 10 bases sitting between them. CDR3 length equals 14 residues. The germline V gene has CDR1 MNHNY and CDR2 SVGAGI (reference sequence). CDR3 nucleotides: TGTGCCAGCAGTTACTTTGGCGGGACAGAGACCCAGTACTTC. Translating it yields CASSYFGGTETQYF.

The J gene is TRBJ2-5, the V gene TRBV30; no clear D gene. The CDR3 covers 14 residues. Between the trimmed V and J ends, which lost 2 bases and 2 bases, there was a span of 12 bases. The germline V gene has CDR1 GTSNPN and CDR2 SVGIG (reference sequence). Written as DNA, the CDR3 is TGTGCCTGGAGTCTAGGGCTCATTCAAGAGACCCAGTACTTC. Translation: CAWSLGLIQETQYF.

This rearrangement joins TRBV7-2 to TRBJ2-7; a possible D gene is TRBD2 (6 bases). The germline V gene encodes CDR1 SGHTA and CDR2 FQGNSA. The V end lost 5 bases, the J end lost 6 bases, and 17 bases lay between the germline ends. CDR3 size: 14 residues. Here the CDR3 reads CASSRERGSSEQYF. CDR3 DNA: TGTGCCAGCAGCCGGGAGAGGGGCTCGTCCGAGCAGTACTTC.

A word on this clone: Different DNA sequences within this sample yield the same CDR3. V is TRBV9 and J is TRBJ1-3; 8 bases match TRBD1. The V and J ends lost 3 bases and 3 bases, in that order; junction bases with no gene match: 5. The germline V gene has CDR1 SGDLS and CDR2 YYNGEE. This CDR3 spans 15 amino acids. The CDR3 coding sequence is TGTGCCAGCAGCGCGCAGGGGGCAGGTGGAAACACCATATATTTT. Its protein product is CASSAQGAGGNTIYF.

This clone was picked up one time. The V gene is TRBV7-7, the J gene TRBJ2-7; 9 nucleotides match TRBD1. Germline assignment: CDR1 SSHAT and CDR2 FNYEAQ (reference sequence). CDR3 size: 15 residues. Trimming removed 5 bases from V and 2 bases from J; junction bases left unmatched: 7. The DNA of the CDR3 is TGTGCCAGCAGCCCGGGACAGGGTATGGCCTACGAGCAGTACTTC. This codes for CASSPGQGMAYEQYF.

This CDR3 reads CATSRGDGHTEAFF. DNA for the CDR3: TGTGCCACCAGCAGAGGGGACGGTCACACTGAAGCTTTCTTT. V is TRBV15 and J is TRBJ1-1; perhaps TRBD1 as D (5 bases). Germline loops: CDR1 LNHNV, CDR2 YYDKDF (reference sequence). The CDR3 sequence is 14 residues long. V dropped 1 base and J dropped 3 bases, with 9 bases sitting between them.

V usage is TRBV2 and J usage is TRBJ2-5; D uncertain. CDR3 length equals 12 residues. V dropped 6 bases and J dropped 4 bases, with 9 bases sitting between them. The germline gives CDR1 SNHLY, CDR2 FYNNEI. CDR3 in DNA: TGTGCCAGCAGCAGCGAAGCAGAGACCCAGTACTTC. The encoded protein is CASSSEAETQYF.

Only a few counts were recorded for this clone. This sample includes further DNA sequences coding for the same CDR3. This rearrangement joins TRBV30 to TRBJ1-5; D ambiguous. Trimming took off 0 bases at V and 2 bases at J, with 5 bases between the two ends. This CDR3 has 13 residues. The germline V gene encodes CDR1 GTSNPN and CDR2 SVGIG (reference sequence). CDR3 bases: TGTGCCTGGAGTGTACGGGGCAATCAGCCCCAGCATTTT. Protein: CAWSVRGNQPQHF.

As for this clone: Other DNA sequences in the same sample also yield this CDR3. CDR3: CASSQGPGVNEQFF. The CDR3 DNA follows: TGCGCCAGCAGCCAAGGTCCGGGTGTCAATGAGCAGTTCTTC. This chain links TRBV4-3 with TRBJ2-1; D ambiguous. Trimming took 1 base from V and 6 from J, leaving 10 bases between them. The CDR3 length is 14 residues. Germline V CDR1 and CDR2: LGHNA, YSLEER.

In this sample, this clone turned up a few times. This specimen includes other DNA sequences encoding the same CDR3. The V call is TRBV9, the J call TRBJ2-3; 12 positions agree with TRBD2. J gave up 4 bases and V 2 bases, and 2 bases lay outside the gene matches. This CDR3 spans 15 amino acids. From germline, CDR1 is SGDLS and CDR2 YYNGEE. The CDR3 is CASSVLAGGADTQYF. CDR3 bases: TGTGCCAGCAGCGTTCTAGCGGGAGGGGCAGATACGCAGTATTTT.

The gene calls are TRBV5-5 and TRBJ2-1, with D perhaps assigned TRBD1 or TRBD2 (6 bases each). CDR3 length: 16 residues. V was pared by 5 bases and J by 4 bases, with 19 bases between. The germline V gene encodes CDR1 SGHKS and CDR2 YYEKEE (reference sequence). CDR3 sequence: CASSMGGGQSYNEQFF. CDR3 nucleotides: TGTGCCAGCAGTATGGGGGGTGGACAGAGTTACAATGAGCAGTTCTTC. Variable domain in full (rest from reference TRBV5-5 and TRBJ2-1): DAGVTQSPTHLIKTRGQQVTLRCSPISGHKSVSWYQQVLGQGPQFIFQYYEKEERGRGNFPDRFSARQFPNYSSELNVNALLLGDSALYLCASSMGGGQSYNEQFFGPGTRLTVL.

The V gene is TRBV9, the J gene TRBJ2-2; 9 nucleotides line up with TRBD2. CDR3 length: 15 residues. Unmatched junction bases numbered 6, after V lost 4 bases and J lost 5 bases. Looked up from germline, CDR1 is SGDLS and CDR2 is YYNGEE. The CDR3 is CASSIGTSRTGELFF. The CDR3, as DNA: TGTGCCAGCAGCATAGGGACTAGCAGGACCGGGGAGCTGTTTTTT. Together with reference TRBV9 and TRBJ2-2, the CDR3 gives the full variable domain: DSGVTQTPKHLITATGQRVTLRCSPRSGDLSVYWYQQSLDQGLQFLIQYYNGEERAKGNILERFSAQQFPDLHSELNLSSLELGDSALYFCASSIGTSRTGELFFGEGSRLTVL.

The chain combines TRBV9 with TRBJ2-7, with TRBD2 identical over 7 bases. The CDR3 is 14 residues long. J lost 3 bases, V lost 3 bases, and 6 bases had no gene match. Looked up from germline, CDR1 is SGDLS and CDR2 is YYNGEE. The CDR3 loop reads CASSAGGVVYEQYF. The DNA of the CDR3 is TGTGCCAGCAGCGCTGGGGGGGTCGTCTACGAGCAGTACTTC.

The chain's CDR3 is CASSLGGARTEAFF. The CDR3 coding sequence is TGTGCCAGCAGTTTGGGGGGGGCCCGCACTGAAGCTTTCTTT. The rearrangement links TRBV28 to TRBJ1-1, with D possibly being TRBD1 (6 bases). V was pared by 3 bases and J by 4 bases, with 12 bases between. The CDR3 has 14 residues. CDR1 and CDR2 (germline): MDHEN, SYDVKM.

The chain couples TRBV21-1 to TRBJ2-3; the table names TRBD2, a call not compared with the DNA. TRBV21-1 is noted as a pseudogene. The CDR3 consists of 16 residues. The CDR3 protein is CASSAQLAGGPDTQYF. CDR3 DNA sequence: TGTGCCAGCAGCGCGCAACTAGCGGGAGGCCCAGATACGCAGTATTTT.

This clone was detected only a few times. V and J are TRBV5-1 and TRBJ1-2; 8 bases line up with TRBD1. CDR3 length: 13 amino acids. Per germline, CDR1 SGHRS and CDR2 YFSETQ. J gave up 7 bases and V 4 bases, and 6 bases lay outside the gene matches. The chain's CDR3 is CASSLTGDGGYTF. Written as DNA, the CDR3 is TGCGCCAGCAGCCTGACAGGGGACGGTGGCTACACCTTC.